These T cell receptor beta chains were read from a single sample in a study of blood T cell repertoires in COVID-19. Repertoires were generated with immunoSEQ multiplex PCR, while TCRdb's copy carries only in-frame clones and drops some. The sample contains 250,000 to 350,000 clones, 90% of which appear only once. Sequenced sample: PBMCs or T cells enriched from blood (not recorded which). Source of these receptors: a woman aged 18-29 years with acute COVID-19. Each CDR3 is given without its conserved first and last residue. The order of the fields is J gene, V gene, clone size, CDR3 length, CDR3 protein. The size field is filled for only some rows; it gives once, few, many or a size class.

J: TRBJ2-5; V: TRBV5-1; size: -; length: 13; CDR3: ASSLILTSGATQY
J: TRBJ1-1; V: TRBV28; size: -; length: 14; CDR3: ASTPWGERAKTEAF
J: TRBJ2-5; V: TRBV28; size: -; length: 10; CDR3: ASSLGIETQY
J: TRBJ2-7; V: TRBV5-6; size: -; length: 11; CDR3: ASSFITSYEQY
J: TRBJ1-2; V: TRBV5-1; size: -; length: 13; CDR3: ASSLVPGDDYGYT
J: TRBJ1-1; V: TRBV5-1; size: -; length: 11; CDR3: ASTLTPNTEAF
J: TRBJ2-3; V: TRBV11-3; size: -; length: 11; CDR3: ASSRRSTDTQY
J: TRBJ1-1; V: TRBV2; size: -; length: 12; CDR3: ASSERDTNTEAF
J: TRBJ2-2; V: TRBV11-2; size: -; length: 12; CDR3: ASSPLRGTGELF
J: TRBJ2-7; V: TRBV5-1; size: once; length: 14; CDR3: ASSSAFGGRSYEQY
J: TRBJ1-4; V: TRBV4-2; size: -; length: 14; CDR3: ASSQPGQQINEKLF
J: TRBJ1-1; V: TRBV12-5; size: -; length: 12; CDR3: ASGPTGGNTEAF
J: TRBJ1-2; V: TRBV5-6; size: -; length: 13; CDR3: ASSLAPGTNYGYT
J: TRBJ1-1; V: TRBV30; size: -; length: 12; CDR3: AWSWSGLNTEAF
J: TRBJ1-3; V: TRBV30; size: -; length: 12; CDR3: AWRGTGAGNTIY
J: TRBJ1-2; V: TRBV9; size: -; length: 12; CDR3: ASSVGGQAYGYT
J: TRBJ1-1; V: TRBV29-1; size: -; length: 8; CDR3: SVATAEAF
J: TRBJ2-7; V: TRBV30; size: -; length: 13; CDR3: AWSAWGTVSYEQY
J: TRBJ1-6; V: TRBV4-2; size: -; length: 15; CDR3: ASSQEPSSSYNSPLH
J: TRBJ2-6; V: TRBV6-5; size: -; length: 13; CDR3: ASSREPVAGNVLT
J: TRBJ2-4; V: TRBV29-1; size: once; length: 12; CDR3: SVEDPRRKNIQY
J: TRBJ2-1; V: TRBV24-1; size: -; length: 12; CDR3: ATSLNLREGEQF
J: TRBJ1-1; V: TRBV6-5; size: -; length: 12; CDR3: ASSMSTGVPEAF
J: TRBJ2-7; V: TRBV27; size: -; length: 13; CDR3: ASSLGTSGSYEQY
J: TRBJ1-5; V: TRBV21-1; size: -; length: 18; CDR3: ASSKGRVESCAECNQPQH
J: TRBJ2-1; V: TRBV27; size: -; length: 11; CDR3: ASSLYGGSEQF
J: TRBJ2-7; V: TRBV7-9; size: -; length: 11; CDR3: ASSLTKAPEQY